This TCR beta chain was observed in a study of blood T cell repertoires in COVID-19. Study as a whole: Nucleic acid was either cDNA or gDNA, and it came from T cells, B-cell-depleted T cells, or PBMCs.

This clone was observed at least ten times. Looked up from germline, CDR1 is LGHNA and CDR2 is YSLEER. CDR3 length: 18 residues. V dropped 0 bases and J dropped 4; count of bases not matched to a gene: 11. As originally analysed: Nucleated cell number was recorded as an estimate derived from reference gene primer amplification. Clones were sequenced by immunoSEQ multiplex PCR, and TCRdb holds only the in-frame ones, with some missing. V, J and clone size derive from that table, while D and trimming were established from the DNA sequence. The sample carries tens of thousands of clones, about 86% recorded once.

The receptor was isolated from a man older than 75 in a cohort sampled during active COVID-19. Specimen: peripheral blood. The rearrangement uses TRBV4-3 and TRBJ1-5; the match to TRBD1 covers 8 bases. The CDR3, as DNA: TGCGCCAGCAGCCAAGAGACAGGGGCCGCAGCAGGGAATCAGCCCCAGCATTTT. Encoded protein: CASSQETGAAAGNQPQHF.